These 16 T cell receptor beta chains originate from one sample sequenced in a study of post-analysis software for immune sequencing data. Study-level findings and limits: Relative to controls, patients had a few TRBV segments at higher frequency, with TRBV5-6, TRBV5-1 and TRBV20-1 among these.

Their recognized antigens are unknown. TCR beta cDNA libraries had unique molecular identifiers. TCRdb re-analysed the PCR reads in MiXCR, keeping a single row per CDR3 protein. Of fewer than 550,000 distinct CDR3 sequences detected, approximately 31% appear once; the ten largest clones hold around 5.9%. Sequencing was done on a sample of blood. These TCRs come from a girl aged 2-17 years with multiple sclerosis.

This clonotype has only a few counts. The V call is TRBV5-5, the J call TRBJ2-5, with D possibly being TRBD1 (5 bases). V lost 4 bases, J lost 0 bases, and 13 bases lay in between. Germline V lookup: CDR1 SGHKS, CDR2 YYEKEE (reference sequence). The CDR3 is 15 residues long. CDR3 sequence (DNA): TGTGCCAGCAGCCTGGGCCAGGGCAACCAAGAGACCCAGTACTTC. Protein product: CASSLGQGNQETQYF.

The chain carries TRBV5-1 and TRBJ2-7, with 13 bases lining up with TRBD2. The CDR3 loop spans 15 amino acids. V was clipped by 2 bases and J by 4 bases; unmatched bases: 3. Looked up from germline, CDR1 is SGHRS and CDR2 is YFSETQ. CDR3 sequence: CASSFGLAGEYEQYF. Here the CDR3 DNA reads TGCGCCAGCAGCTTCGGACTAGCGGGGGAATACGAGCAGTACTTC.

The J gene is TRBJ1-1, the V gene TRBV20-1, with D possibly TRBD1 on 6 matching bases. This CDR3 comprises 15 residues. Trimming took off 1 base at V and 4 bases at J, with 16 bases between the two ends. CDR1 and CDR2 (germline): DFQATT, SNEGSKA (reference sequence). The CDR3 sequence is CSARASGTLVTEAFF. CDR3 DNA sequence: TGCAGTGCTAGAGCCTCCGGGACACTCGTCACTGAAGCTTTCTTT.

Notes on this clonotype: No conserved phenylalanine or tryptophan is present at the end of the CDR3, so a read error is the likely explanation. CDR3 sequence reads: CSARTGGWEAFL. In DNA form, the CDR3 reads TGCAGTGCCCGGACAGGGGGCTGGGAGGCTTTCTTG. This rearrangement joins TRBV20-1 to TRBJ1-1, with 11 bases lining up with TRBD1. CDR1 is DFQATT and CDR2 is SNEGSKA in the germline V gene (reference sequence). V was pared by 6 bases and J by 11 bases, with 8 bases of the junction left unmatched. The CDR3 extends over 12 amino acids.

At least ten counts were recorded for this clonotype. The gene calls are TRBV24-1 and TRBJ2-5; D gene unclear. CDR1 and CDR2 from the germline V gene are KGHDR and SFDVKD. CDR3 length equals 14 residues. V was cut by 4 bases and J by 3 bases, with 11 bases left in between. The CDR3 DNA is TGTGCCACCAGTGACCCCCGGAAGGAAGAGACCCAGTACTTC. It yields the protein CATSDPRKEETQYF.

This chain uses TRBV20-1 with TRBJ2-5, with 14 bases fitting TRBD2. Germline CDR1 DFQATT, CDR2 SNEGSKA (reference sequence). Trimming cost V 4 bases and J 2 bases; bases outside gene matches: 3. The CDR3 is 15 residues long. The DNA of the CDR3 is TGCAGTGCTACCGGACTAGCGGGGGGACAAGAGACCCAGTACTTC. It yields the protein CSATGLAGGQETQYF.

A few counts support this clonotype. The chain uses TRBV12-3 or TRBV12-4 and TRBJ2-5, with 10 nucleotides matching TRBD2. The CDR3 is made up of 15 amino acids. V was clipped by 7 bases and J by 5 bases; unmatched bases: 10. CDR3: CASTLAGATRETQYF. The CDR3, as DNA: TGTGCCAGCACCCTAGCGGGGGCTACAAGGGAGACCCAGTACTTC.

The genes are TRBV29-1 and TRBJ1-2; D remains unclear. The CDR3 sequence is 12 residues long. CDR1 and CDR2 (germline): SQVTM, ANQGSEA. V was clipped by 0 bases and J by 3 bases, with 5 bases between them. The CDR3 bases are TGCAGCGTTGAAGACAGGTACTATGGCTACACCTTC. Translated: CSVEDRYYGYTF.

The V gene is TRBV3-1, the J gene TRBJ2-5, with TRBD2 identical over 11 bases. Per the germline V gene, CDR1 is LGHDT and CDR2 is YNNKEL (reference sequence). This CDR3 is built from 18 residues. Unmatched junction bases numbered 7, after V lost 0 bases and J lost 1 base. CDR3 sequence reads: CASSQETSGGYRQETQYF. In DNA, the CDR3 is TGTGCCAGCAGCCAAGAAACTAGCGGGGGTTACCGCCAAGAGACCCAGTACTTC.

A few counts support this clonotype. The chain combines TRBV2 with TRBJ2-3; D is undetermined. V was cut by 8 bases and J by 0 bases, with 6 bases left in between. CDR3 length: 12 amino acids. The germline V gene has CDR1 SNHLY and CDR2 FYNNEI. In DNA, the CDR3 is TGTGCCAGCCAAGGGAGCACAGATACGCAGTATTTT. The encoded protein is CASQGSTDTQYF.

The chain is built from TRBV5-6 and TRBJ1-2, with TRBD1 as a possible D gene (6 bases). Trimming pared 4 bases from V and 3 bases from J, leaving 16 bases between. Germline V gives CDR1 SGHDT, CDR2 YYEEEE. This CDR3 spans 15 amino acids. As DNA, the CDR3 is TGTGCCAGCAGCCGCCGGGACAACTCACACTATGGCTACACCTTC. Amino acid sequence: CASSRRDNSHYGYTF.

The chain is built from TRBV4-1 and TRBJ2-5; possible D gene TRBD1, 6 bases. The CDR3 sequence is 16 residues long. V was pared by 1 base and J by 5 bases, with 17 bases between. Germline CDR1 reads MGHRA; CDR2 reads YSYEKL. The CDR3 here is CASSQVPLQGIETQYF. CDR3 in DNA: TGCGCCAGCAGCCAAGTGCCCCTACAGGGTATCGAGACCCAGTACTTC.

This clonotype was counted a few times. The chain combines TRBV7-8 with TRBJ1-1; TRBD1 might be the D (6 bases). The CDR3 is made up of 15 amino acids. Trimming removed 5 bases from V and 3 bases from J, with 16 bases in between. Germline V gene lookup returns CDR1 SGHVS and CDR2 FQNEAQ. DNA of the CDR3: TGTGCCAGCAGCAAGAGGGAGACAGGTTACACTGAAGCTTTCTTT. Residues: CASSKRETGYTEAFF. The full variable domain, in which reference TRBV7-8 and TRBJ1-1 provide the parts outside the CDR3, is GAGVSQSPRYKVAKRGQDVALRCDPISGHVSLFWYQQALGQGPEFLTYFQNEAQLDKSGLPSDRFFAERPEGSVSTLKIQRTQQEDSAVYLCASSKRETGYTEAFFGQGTRLTVV.

This clonotype has more than one count but fewer than ten. The CDR3 loop reads CSVVLGVPLQETQYF. The CDR3 DNA is TGCAGCGTGGTACTTGGGGTCCCCCTTCAAGAGACCCAGTACTTC. The chain uses TRBV29-1 and TRBJ2-5; the D is unclear. The germline V gene encodes CDR1 SQVTM and CDR2 ANQGSEA. The CDR3 totals 15 residues. Deletions cut 6 bases from V and 2 bases from J, with 19 bases between.

The J gene is TRBJ2-1, the V gene TRBV6-6; D possibly corresponds to TRBD2 (6 bases). V lost 2 bases and J 14 bases, leaving 10 bases between the germline ends. This CDR3 spans 11 amino acids. CDR1 is MNHNY, CDR2 SVGAGI, per germline (reference sequence). CDR3 sequence (DNA): TGTGCCAGCAGTTACGAGGCGGGGAAGTTCTTC. This sequence encodes CASSYEAGKFF.

The V and J genes are TRBV5-1 and TRBJ2-1; no firm D call. TRBJ2-7 matches the DNA end more closely, so the J call is doubtful. This CDR3 is built from 13 residues. CDR1 and CDR2 from the germline V gene are SGHRS and YFSETQ. The chain's CDR3 is CASSFLPGNEQYF. DNA of the CDR3: TGCGCCAGCAGCTTTTTGCCCGGAAATGAGCAGTACTTC.